These 26 T cell receptor beta chains were sequenced from one sample in a study of identical twins. Via MiXCR, TCRdb re-called the 5' RACE reads, giving one row per CDR3 protein. The table includes some 1,700,000 distinct CDR3 sequences, more than 30% detected once. The source material was cord blood. The receptors stem from a newborn girl in good health.

V usage is TRBV20-1 and J usage is TRBJ2-5; D unclear. Germline V lookup: CDR1 DFQATT, CDR2 SNEGSKA (reference sequence). Trimming stripped 3 bases from V and 5 bases from J, with 13 bases between. The CDR3 is 13 residues long. CDR3 protein: CSARIKLGETQYF. The DNA for the CDR3 is TGCAGTGCTAGGATCAAGTTAGGCGAGACCCAGTACTTC.

This clonotype was seen a handful of times. The V and J genes are TRBV19 and TRBJ2-3; 7 nucleotides line up with TRBD2. The V gene's germline CDR1 is LNHDA and CDR2 SQIVND (reference sequence). V gave up 10 bases and J gave up 2 bases; unmatched junction bases: 9. This CDR3 has 14 residues. The CDR3 region has the DNA TGTGCCACTTCGACTAGCCCAACCACAGATACGCAGTATTTT. Its protein product is CATSTSPTTDTQYF.

The CDR3 sequence: CASSPVGGVGNEKLFF. CDR3 nucleotides: TGTGCCAGCAGCCCCGTCGGCGGGGTAGGGAATGAAAAACTGTTTTTT. The chain joins TRBV7-2 to TRBJ1-4; D unresolved. From germline, CDR1 is SGHTA and CDR2 FQGNSA. Trimming shortened V by 5 bases and J by 5 bases, and 18 bases separated the two germline ends. CDR3 length: 16 residues.

This clonotype was seen at least ten times. The V and J genes are TRBV28 and TRBJ2-1, with TRBD1 matching 10 bases. This CDR3 contains 11 residues. From germline, CDR1 is MDHEN and CDR2 SYDVKM. The junction had 2 bases not matched to a gene; V was cut back by 4 bases and J by 14 bases. CDR3 sequence reads: CASSSDRGKFF. Written as DNA, the CDR3 is TGTGCCAGCAGTTCGGACAGGGGGAAGTTCTTC.

This clonotype was counted between two and nine times. The chain carries TRBV21-1 and TRBJ2-3; the D segment call TRBD1 is taken from the table without a DNA check. TRBV21-1 is given as a pseudogene. The CDR3 length is 18 residues. In DNA, the CDR3 is TGTGCCAGCAGCAATCCCCCCAACGACAACCAAGGGGCAGATACGCAGTATTTT. This encodes CASSNPPNDNQGADTQYF.

The chain combines TRBV28 with TRBJ2-3; 7 bases match TRBD2. CDR1 and CDR2 (germline): MDHEN, SYDVKM. This CDR3 has 13 residues. V was clipped by 6 bases and J by 6 bases; unmatched bases: 6. In DNA form, the CDR3 reads TGTGCCAGCAGACCAGCGGGAATCGATACGCAGTATTTT. Translated: CASRPAGIDTQYF.

This chain uses TRBV14 with TRBJ2-2; the D gene is possibly TRBD2 (6 bases). Germline lookup yields CDR1 SGHDN and CDR2 FVKESK. V gave up 4 bases and J gave up 0 bases, with 24 bases separating them. This CDR3 spans 20 amino acids. This chain's CDR3 is CASSLRGLPGPIPNTGELFF. In nucleotides, the CDR3 is TGTGCCAGCAGCCTTCGGGGGTTACCGGGGCCAATCCCGAACACCGGGGAGCTGTTTTTT.

A few counts support this clonotype. The V gene is TRBV24-1, the J gene TRBJ2-7; D is perhaps TRBD1 or TRBD2 (5 bases each). Germline CDR1 and CDR2: KGHDR and SFDVKD. V was pared by 5 bases and J by 2 bases, with 12 bases between. There are 14 residues in the CDR3. CDR3 amino acids: CATSAGTVPYEQYF. The CDR3 DNA is TGTGCCACCAGTGCGGGGACCGTCCCCTACGAGCAGTACTTC.

This clonotype was seen a handful of times. V and J are TRBV20-1 and TRBJ2-5; weak D call: TRBD2 (6 bases). Germline CDR1 and CDR2: DFQATT and SNEGSKA (reference sequence). This CDR3 has 15 residues. With 3 bases removed from V and 2 bases from J, the gap between germline ends came to 16 bases. The DNA of the CDR3 is TGCAGTGCTAGCTCCCCTAGCGTACGGCAAGAGACCCAGTACTTC. The encoded protein is CSASSPSVRQETQYF.

The V call is TRBV20-1, the J call TRBJ2-3; maybe TRBD2 (5 bases). This CDR3 contains 13 residues. The V end lost 4 bases, the J end lost 2 bases, and 10 bases lay between the germline ends. Germline V gene lookup returns CDR1 DFQATT and CDR2 SNEGSKA (reference sequence). In DNA, the CDR3 is TGCAGTGCTAAGCGGCCGACCACAGATACGCAGTATTTT. As protein: CSAKRPTTDTQYF.

This chain links TRBV5-1 with TRBJ2-1; the D gene is possibly TRBD2 (5 bases). This CDR3 has 13 residues. Germline CDR1 is SGHRS and CDR2 is YFSETQ. Trimming removed 7 bases at V and 6 bases at J, with 14 bases between. The CDR3 DNA sequence: TGCGCCAGCTCCCCGGAGGTCTGCAATGAGCAGTTCTTC. Its protein product is CASSPEVCNEQFF.

This clonotype showed up just a few times. J is TRBJ1-5 and V is TRBV28, with D unclear. CDR1 and CDR2 from the germline V gene are MDHEN and SYDVKM. The CDR3 has 12 residues. V was pared by 7 bases and J by 9 bases, with 13 bases between. CDR3: CASTLSRRPQHF. The CDR3 region has the DNA TGTGCCAGCACCCTAAGTAGGCGGCCCCAGCATTTT. Together with reference TRBV28 and TRBJ1-5, the CDR3 gives the full variable domain: DVKVTQSSRYLVKRTGEKVFLECVQDMDHENMFWYRQDPGLGLRLIYFSYDVKMKEKGDIPEGYSVSREKKERFSLILESASTNQTSMYLCASTLSRRPQHFGDGTRLSIL.

This clonotype was found a few times. This chain uses TRBV14 with TRBJ2-1; TRBD2 matches 15 bases. The CDR3 has 21 residues. Germline V lookup: CDR1 SGHDN, CDR2 FVKESK. V lost 2 bases, J lost 3 bases, and 14 bases stayed unmatched. The CDR3 sequence: CASSQRVGLAGGPLSYNEQFF. The CDR3 DNA is TGTGCCAGCAGCCAAAGAGTAGGACTAGCGGGAGGGCCCCTTAGCTACAATGAGCAGTTCTTC.

The J gene is TRBJ2-4, the V gene TRBV11-2; maybe TRBD2 (6 bases). Germline loops: CDR1 SGHAT, CDR2 FQNNGV. V lost 2 bases and J 0 bases, leaving 11 bases between the germline ends. This CDR3 spans 16 amino acids. CDR3 amino acids: CASSLRGVLAKNIQYF. The DNA of the CDR3 is TGTGCCAGCAGCTTACGCGGGGTCCTAGCCAAAAACATTCAGTACTTC.

This clonotype was observed a few times. The CDR3 bases are TGCAGTGCTACCTACGGGACAGGGGGCGCAAATACGCAGTATTTT. The encoded protein is CSATYGTGGANTQYF. This sequence joins TRBV20-1 and TRBJ2-3, with 12 bases aligning to TRBD1. Germline assignment: CDR1 DFQATT and CDR2 SNEGSKA (reference sequence). Trimming removed 4 bases from V and 7 bases from J; junction bases left unmatched: 9. There are 15 residues in the CDR3.

This clonotype was counted a few times. The chain couples TRBV20-1 to TRBJ1-4, with 8 nucleotides matching TRBD1. V shed 7 bases, J shed 8 bases, and the junction held 3 bases outside the gene matches. The CDR3 spans 11 residues. Looked up from germline, CDR1 is DFQATT and CDR2 is SNEGSKA (reference sequence). The CDR3 spells CSGQGREKLFF. The CDR3 DNA reads TGCAGTGGACAGGGGCGGGAAAAACTGTTTTTT.

The CDR3 bases are TGCAGCGTTGATCAGGGCGATCAGCCCCAGCATTTT. Amino acids: CSVDQGDQPQHF. The chain couples TRBV29-1 to TRBJ1-5; D is possibly TRBD1 (5 bases). Trimming shortened V by 3 bases and J by 5 bases, and 8 bases separated the two germline ends. The CDR3 has 12 amino acids. CDR1 is SQVTM, CDR2 ANQGSEA, per germline.

The chain has TRBV5-1 and TRBJ1-2, with a weak D call TRBD1 (5 bases). The V end lost 0 bases, the J end lost 4 bases, and 16 bases lay between the germline ends. CDR3 length equals 16 residues. The germline V gene encodes CDR1 SGHRS and CDR2 YFSETQ. CDR3 region: CASSLEGARFAYGYTF. In nucleotides, the CDR3 is TGCGCCAGCAGCTTGGAAGGGGCCCGGTTTGCCTATGGCTACACCTTC.

This chain joins TRBV5-1 and TRBJ2-5, with 13 bases matching TRBD2. Losses at the gene ends were 5 bases for V and 5 bases for J; bases not matched to a gene: 12. CDR3 length: 17 residues. Germline V gives CDR1 SGHRS, CDR2 YFSETQ. The CDR3 loop is CASSSGLAGVQGETQYF. Here the CDR3 DNA reads TGCGCCAGCAGTTCTGGACTAGCGGGGGTCCAGGGGGAGACCCAGTACTTC.

This chain links TRBV20-1 with TRBJ1-2; D possibly corresponds to TRBD1 (6 bases). Trimming took off 1 base at V and 3 bases at J, with 12 bases between the two ends. This CDR3 spans 14 amino acids. Per germline, CDR1 DFQATT and CDR2 SNEGSKA (reference sequence). CDR3 nucleotides: TGCAGTGCTAGAGGGGGGGCCAGGGACTATGGCTACACCTTC. It is translated as CSARGGARDYGYTF.

The chain carries TRBV10-3 and TRBJ2-6; D not resolved. V lost 3 bases and J 0 bases, leaving 12 bases between the germline ends. This CDR3 region has 17 residues. Germline CDR1 ENHRY, CDR2 SYGVKD. CDR3 coding DNA: TGTGCCATCAGTGACCCCACGTTTGGCTCTGGGGCCAACGTCCTGACTTTC. It yields the protein CAISDPTFGSGANVLTF.

The chain couples TRBV5-5 to TRBJ1-2; D not resolved. Germline loops: CDR1 SGHKS, CDR2 YYEKEE (reference sequence). Trimming removed 2 bases at V and 13 bases at J, with 15 bases between. This CDR3 region has 12 residues. The CDR3 is CASSLDVGFPTF. In DNA, the CDR3 is TGTGCCAGCAGCTTAGACGTTGGTTTCCCCACCTTC.

This clonotype was counted only a few times. The V gene is TRBV12-3 or TRBV12-4, the J gene TRBJ1-2; 10 bases agree with TRBD1. The trim removed 6 bases at V and 8 bases at J, leaving 9 bases unmatched. The length of the CDR3 is 14 residues. CDR3: CASRYPGTGEGYTF. The CDR3 bases are TGTGCCAGCAGGTATCCCGGGACAGGGGAAGGCTACACCTTC.

This clonotype was counted between two and nine times. This chain uses TRBV27 with TRBJ2-1; 8 bases line up with TRBD1. The CDR3 spans 13 residues. Germline V gene lookup returns CDR1 MNHEY and CDR2 SMNVEV (reference sequence). The V segment lost 6 bases and the J segment 12 bases; nucleotides outside the gene matches: 10. The CDR3 bases are TGTGCCAGCAGCCCCCTAGGACAGGGCGGGCAGTTCTTC. Its translation: CASSPLGQGGQFF.

This chain uses TRBV25-1 with TRBJ1-1; TRBD1 is a possible D gene (6 bases). Germline CDR1 is MGHDK and CDR2 is SYGVNS. The CDR3 extends over 13 amino acids. Trimming took off 7 bases at V and 4 bases at J, with 13 bases between the two ends. CDR3 region: CASKMLGGTEAFF. The CDR3 DNA is TGTGCCAGCAAGATGTTAGGGGGCACTGAAGCTTTCTTT. The full variable domain, with the rest looked up from reference TRBV25-1 and TRBJ1-1, is EADIYQTPRYLVIGTGKKITLECSQTMGHDKMYWYQQDPGMELHLIHYSYGVNSTEKGDLSSESTVSRIRTEHFPLTLESARPSHTSQYLCASKMLGGTEAFFGQGTRLTVV.

This clonotype appeared a few times. V gene TRBV18 combines with J gene TRBJ2-7; 7 positions agree with TRBD1. Germline V lookup: CDR1 KGHSH, CDR2 LQKENI. V lost 5 bases to trimming and J lost 4 bases; unmatched junction nucleotides: 5. This CDR3 has 13 residues. DNA of the CDR3: TGTGCCAGCTCAAAGGGACAGAATTACGAGCAGTACTTC. It codes for CASSKGQNYEQYF.